These 28 T cell receptor beta chains originate from one sample sequenced in a study of T cell responses to AZD1222 COVID-19 vaccine. Method: immunoSEQ multiplex PCR; TCRdb's copy keeps in-frame clones and lacks some. The sample consists of 100,000 to 150,000 clones, approximately 90% of them appearing once. The sample consisted of peripheral blood, taken 28 days after the second AZD1222 dose. The receptors were sampled from an adult who received the AZD1222 COVID-19 vaccine.

The CDR3 loop reads CASSIGRFSGANVLTF. The CDR3 DNA sequence: TGTGCCAGTAGTATCGGACGTTTCTCTGGGGCCAACGTCCTGACTTTC. The chain uses TRBV19 and TRBJ2-6, with D unresolved. Germline CDR1 LNHDA, CDR2 SQIVND (reference sequence). This CDR3 is built from 16 residues. Trimming pared 3 bases from V and 0 bases from J, leaving 9 bases between.

The J gene is TRBJ2-2, the V gene TRBV3-1 (or the pseudogene TRBV3-2); D not resolved. This CDR3 region has 12 residues. With 1 base removed from V and 7 bases from J, the gap between germline ends came to 4 bases. The germline CDR1 and CDR2 sequences are LGHDT and YNNKEL (reference sequence). This chain's CDR3 is CASSQVVGELFF. The CDR3 bases are TGTGCCAGCAGCCAAGTCGTCGGGGAGCTGTTTTTT.

The rearrangement uses TRBV7-8 and TRBJ2-7; maybe TRBD2 (5 bases). CDR1 is SGHVS, CDR2 FQNEAQ, per germline. The CDR3 is 14 amino acids. With 1 base removed from V and 3 bases from J, the gap between germline ends came to 10 bases. In nucleotides, the CDR3 is TGTGCCAGCAGCTTAGGGCCCAGCGGCTACGAGCAGTACTTC. Residues: CASSLGPSGYEQYF.

The gene calls are TRBV10-3 and TRBJ2-5; 9 bases align to TRBD1. CDR1 is ENHRY and CDR2 is SYGVKD in the germline V gene. The CDR3 is 14 amino acids. V gave up 6 bases and J gave up 2 bases; unmatched junction bases: 4. The CDR3 loop reads CAIRETGGQETQYF. For the CDR3, the DNA is TGTGCCATCAGAGAGACAGGGGGACAAGAGACCCAGTACTTC.

The chain links TRBV2 to TRBJ1-1; tentatively, D is TRBD1 (5 bases). Germline CDR1 and CDR2: SNHLY and FYNNEI. With 8 bases removed from V and 7 bases from J, the gap between germline ends came to 17 bases. CDR3 length equals 13 residues. The CDR3 nucleotides are TGTGCCAGCCTCGAGAGGGAGGGGAATGAAGCTTTCTTT. Translating gives CASLEREGNEAFF.

The V and J genes are TRBV19 and TRBJ1-2, with D hard to call. CDR3 length: 10 residues. Trimming stripped 8 bases from V and 4 bases from J, with 5 bases between. In germline, CDR1 is LNHDA, CDR2 SQIVND (reference sequence). The chain's CDR3 is CASGTYGYTF. Written as DNA, the CDR3 is TGTGCCAGTGGCACCTATGGCTACACCTTC. The variable domain in full, with the rest retrieved from reference TRBV19 and TRBJ1-2, is DGGITQSPKYLFRKEGQNVTLSCEQNLNHDAMYWYRQDPGQGLRLIYYSQIVNDFQKGDIAEGYSVSREKKESFPLTVTSAQKNPTAFYLCASGTYGYTFGSGTRLTVV.

This clone was observed a handful of times. The rearrangement links TRBV4-1 to TRBJ2-1; no definite D call. The CDR3 has 13 residues. Germline CDR1 MGHRA, CDR2 YSYEKL. The V end lost 1 base, the J end lost 8 bases, and 9 bases lay between the germline ends. Here the CDR3 DNA reads TGCGCCAGCAGCCAAGCCGTACAAGATGAGCAGTTCTTC. Translating it yields CASSQAVQDEQFF.

This chain uses TRBV7-6 with TRBJ2-7; TRBD2 matches at 9 bases. CDR1 SGHVS and CDR2 FNYEAQ come from the germline V gene. The CDR3 is 17 amino acids. Trimming took 5 bases from V and 3 from J; bases not matched to a gene: 14. CDR3: CASSLTSGHHRFYEQYF. The CDR3 coding sequence is TGTGCCAGCAGCCTGACTAGCGGACACCACAGATTCTACGAGCAGTACTTC.

This clone has just one count. The chain joins TRBV2 to TRBJ1-1, with D unclear. The CDR3 has 15 residues. Germline V gene lookup returns CDR1 SNHLY and CDR2 FYNNEI. Trimming took 2 bases from V and 0 from J, leaving 10 bases between them. The CDR3 is CASSESHTVNTEAFF. In nucleotides, the CDR3 is TGTGCCAGCAGTGAAAGTCACACCGTGAACACTGAAGCTTTCTTT.

A single count supports this clone. This sequence joins TRBV19 and TRBJ1-2; 9 nucleotides align to TRBD1. V trimming: 4 bases; J trimming: 0 bases; junction bases outside the gene matches: 9. Germline V gene data show CDR1 as LNHDA and CDR2 as SQIVND (reference sequence). The CDR3 is 17 residues long. CDR3 residues: CASSTNSGTGPNYGYTF. The CDR3 region has the DNA TGTGCCAGTAGTACTAATTCCGGGACAGGGCCTAACTATGGCTACACCTTC.

This chain links TRBV4-1 with TRBJ2-5; perhaps D is TRBD1 or TRBD2 (6 bases each). The germline V gene has CDR1 MGHRA and CDR2 YSYEKL. This CDR3 comprises 14 residues. V shed 0 bases and J shed 6 bases, with 11 bases lying between them. The CDR3 spells CASSQDPGAKTQYF. CDR3 DNA sequence: TGCGCCAGCAGCCAAGATCCGGGGGCGAAGACCCAGTACTTC.

The chain links TRBV5-1 to TRBJ2-3; D is unresolved. The germline V and J ends were trimmed by 2 bases and 7 bases, with 11 bases remaining between them. CDR3 length: 13 residues. Germline V CDR1 and CDR2: SGHRS, YFSETQ. The CDR3 sequence is CASSFSEPYTQYF. CDR3 coding DNA: TGCGCCAGCAGCTTCTCAGAGCCCTATACGCAGTATTTT.

There are a few counts of this clone. J is TRBJ1-3 and V is TRBV6-1, with D perhaps matching TRBD1 (6 bases). With 4 bases removed from V and 0 bases from J, the gap between germline ends came to 13 bases. CDR3 length equals 16 residues. Germline CDR1 reads MNHNS; CDR2 reads SASEGT. The CDR3 region has the DNA TGTGCCAGCAGTGCCTTCGGACAGCCCTCTGGAAACACCATATATTTT. Protein product: CASSAFGQPSGNTIYF.

The DNA of the CDR3 is TGTGCCAGCACCGCCGGACTAGCGGGAGGACCCGGGGAGCTGTTTTTT. It codes for CASTAGLAGGPGELFF. The V call is TRBV11-1, the J call TRBJ2-2; 14 nucleotides align to TRBD2. The CDR3 sequence is 16 residues long. Germline V CDR1 and CDR2: SGHAT, FQDESV (reference sequence). V dropped 7 bases and J dropped 6; count of bases not matched to a gene: 7. Full variable domain (outside the CDR3, taken from reference TRBV11-1 and TRBJ2-2): EAEVAQSPRYKITEKSQAVAFWCDPISGHATLYWYRQILGQGPELLVQFQDESVVDDSQLPKDRFSAERLKGVDSTLKIQPAELGDSAMYLCASTAGLAGGPGELFFGEGSRLTVL.

The chain uses TRBV5-1 and TRBJ2-1; possibly TRBD1 for D (6 bases). The ends were cut back, 4 bases at V and 6 bases at J, with 11 bases in the middle. This CDR3 comprises 13 residues. From germline, CDR1 is SGHRS and CDR2 YFSETQ. CDR3 sequence: CASSAPGANEQFF. CDR3 DNA sequence: TGCGCCAGCAGCGCCCCAGGGGCCAATGAGCAGTTCTTC.

The rearrangement joins TRBV19 to TRBJ1-1; 12 nucleotides line up with TRBD1. Looked up from germline, CDR1 is LNHDA and CDR2 is SQIVND (reference sequence). The V segment lost 4 bases and the J segment 1 base; nucleotides outside the gene matches: 7. This CDR3 is 17 amino acids long. The CDR3 protein is CASSTSPGQGANTEAFF. The DNA of the CDR3 is TGTGCCAGTAGTACATCACCGGGACAGGGGGCGAACACTGAAGCTTTCTTT.

The chain joins TRBV7-3 to TRBJ2-5, with a possible D match to TRBD1 (6 bases). The CDR3 contains 15 residues. Germline values: CDR1 SGHTA, CDR2 FQGTGA. Trimming pared 5 bases from V and 0 bases from J, leaving 13 bases between. The CDR3 is CASSPRGQYQETQYF. The CDR3 DNA reads as TGTGCCAGCAGCCCCCGCGGACAGTACCAAGAGACCCAGTACTTC.

The V gene is TRBV28, the J gene TRBJ2-7; TRBD1 might be the D (5 bases). With 6 bases removed from V and 0 bases from J, the gap between germline ends came to 9 bases. CDR3 length: 13 residues. From germline, CDR1 is MDHEN and CDR2 SYDVKM. The CDR3 region is CASRLDSSYEQYF. The CDR3 DNA reads as TGTGCCAGCAGACTTGACAGCTCCTACGAGCAGTACTTC. The full variable domain, its missing parts supplied by reference TRBV28 and TRBJ2-7, is DVKVTQSSRYLVKRTGEKVFLECVQDMDHENMFWYRQDPGLGLRLIYFSYDVKMKEKGDIPEGYSVSREKKERFSLILESASTNQTSMYLCASRLDSSYEQYFGPGTRLTVT.

This chain uses TRBV4-1 with TRBJ1-2; the match to TRBD1 covers 9 bases. CDR1 and CDR2 (germline): MGHRA, YSYEKL. Trimming cost V 0 bases and J 8 bases; bases outside gene matches: 13. The CDR3 is 17 amino acids. CDR3 DNA: TGCGCCAGCAGCCAAGATTGGGCGAACAGGGGGCGAAGGGGCTACACCTTC. This translates into CASSQDWANRGRRGYTF.

A few counts support this clone. V gene TRBV4-2 combines with J gene TRBJ1-2; D perhaps matches TRBD1 (5 bases). Trimming took off 5 bases at V and 3 bases at J, with 13 bases between the two ends. Germline CDR1 LGHNA, CDR2 YNFKEQ. This CDR3 has 14 residues. CDR3: CASSTRDSDYGYTF. As DNA, the CDR3 is TGTGCCAGCAGCACCAGGGATTCCGACTATGGCTACACCTTC.

The V gene is TRBV12-3 or TRBV12-4, the J gene TRBJ1-5; 8 bases are a match to TRBD1. The trim removed 6 bases at V and 6 bases at J, leaving 4 bases unmatched. This CDR3 is 13 amino acids long. CDR3 sequence: CASSNDRGQPQHF. The CDR3 DNA is TGTGCCAGCAGCAACGACAGGGGTCAGCCCCAGCATTTT.

The chain combines TRBV5-1 with TRBJ2-5; D may be TRBD1 (5 bases). The germline V gene has CDR1 SGHRS and CDR2 YFSETQ. The CDR3 covers 17 residues. With 4 bases removed from V and 3 bases from J, the gap between germline ends came to 22 bases. CDR3 loop: CASSPQGSRNRKETQYF. The CDR3 DNA sequence: TGCGCCAGCAGCCCCCAGGGCAGCAGAAATCGAAAAGAGACCCAGTACTTC.

The CDR3 nucleotides are TGCGCCAGCAGGGACCCTTGGGGCGGTGGCTACACCTTC. It is translated as CASRDPWGGGYTF. V gene TRBV5-1 combines with J gene TRBJ1-2, with D maybe TRBD1 (5 bases). CDR3 size: 13 residues. The germline V gene has CDR1 SGHRS and CDR2 YFSETQ. V was clipped by 5 bases and J by 7 bases, with 15 bases between them. The entire variable domain, with the rest obtained from reference TRBV5-1 and TRBJ1-2, is as follows: KAGVTQTPRYLIKTRGQQVTLSCSPISGHRSVSWYQQTPGQGLQFLFEYFSETQRNKGNFPGRFSGRQFSNSRSEMNVSTLELGDSALYLCASRDPWGGGYTFGSGTRLTVV.

The chain links TRBV6-5 to TRBJ2-7, with 7 nucleotides matching TRBD1. Trimming at V came to 4 bases and at J to 2 bases, leaving 8 bases not matched to a gene. This CDR3 is built from 15 residues. In germline, CDR1 is MNHEY, CDR2 SVGAGI. CDR3 in DNA: TGTGCCAGCAGTTTCGCCGGGACAGAAACCTACGAGCAGTACTTC. Amino acids: CASSFAGTETYEQYF.

This sequence joins TRBV3-1 (or the pseudogene TRBV3-2) and TRBJ1-5, with 8 positions matching TRBD1. CDR3 size: 17 residues. Germline loops: CDR1 LGHDT, CDR2 YNNKEL (reference sequence). V was clipped by 0 bases and J by 6 bases; unmatched bases: 10. CDR3 DNA sequence: TGTGCCAGCAGCCAAGAACGTGGGCAGGGGGCCGGTCAGCCCCAGCATTTT. It is translated as CASSQERGQGAGQPQHF.

This rearrangement joins TRBV6-5 to TRBJ2-1; D is possibly TRBD2 (7 bases). CDR1 is MNHEY and CDR2 is SVGAGI in the germline V gene. The CDR3 has 15 amino acids. V lost 6 bases to trimming and J lost 4 bases, with 16 bases between them. CDR3 coding DNA: TGTGCCAGCAGGCGCCCCGGGGGGCAATACAATGAGCAGTTCTTC. Amino acids: CASRRPGGQYNEQFF.

The chain joins TRBV9 to TRBJ1-3, with TRBD1 matching over 7 bases. Germline CDR1 is SGDLS and CDR2 is YYNGEE. With 4 bases clipped from V and 1 base from J, the junction kept 8 bases outside the gene matches. This CDR3 is built from 16 residues. The CDR3 region has the DNA TGTGCCAGCAGCCCACGCCAGACAGGGTCTGGAAACACCATATATTTT. Translated: CASSPRQTGSGNTIYF.

The chain recombines TRBV19 with TRBJ1-2; perhaps TRBD1 as D (6 bases). Trimming left V 5 bases short and J 4 bases short, with 14 bases between. CDR1 is LNHDA, CDR2 SQIVND, per germline (reference sequence). This CDR3 has 14 amino acids. The CDR3 sequence is CASSVSTGPYGYTF. The CDR3 DNA reads as TGTGCCAGTAGTGTTTCGACAGGTCCCTATGGCTACACCTTC.